Presented here are 12 T cell receptor beta chains from one specimen sequenced in a study of blood T cells in healthy people across ages. Together with a sample-barcoded 5' primer, a J-beta primer mix was included in a second PCR lasting about 7 to 11 cycles. TCRdb redid the calling of the 5' RACE reads with MiXCR, one entry per CDR3 protein. Seen here are roughly 800,000 distinct CDR3 sequences, 20% to 25% observed once, and the top ten hold 8% to 10%. The same data also contributed to another study, on T cells of mothers and their children.

Sequenced input: blood. The receptors shown here come from a boy younger than 18 in good health.

The chain joins TRBV7-6 to TRBJ1-1, with D uncertain. The V gene's germline CDR1 is SGHVS and CDR2 FNYEAQ. This CDR3 region has 14 residues. V lost 1 base and J lost 1, with 7 bases in between. The CDR3 DNA is TGTGCCAGCAGCTTAGAGGAGACGAACACTGAAGCTTTCTTT. It codes for CASSLEETNTEAFF.

There are a few counts of this clonotype. The CDR3 nucleotides read TGTGCCAGCAGGGAAACAGGGATCTACGCCAAAAACATTCAGTACTTC. Residues: CASRETGIYAKNIQYF. The rearrangement joins TRBV28 to TRBJ2-4; weak D call: TRBD1 (6 bases). Germline-derived CDR1 and CDR2 are MDHEN and SYDVKM. V lost 6 bases, J lost 1 base, and 16 bases lay in between. The CDR3 has 16 amino acids.

J is TRBJ2-1 and V is TRBV10-3; D not resolved. Trimming left V 7 bases short and J 0 bases short, with 7 bases between. CDR1 ENHRY and CDR2 SYGVKD come from the germline V gene. The CDR3 is made up of 13 amino acids. CDR3 sequence (DNA): TGTGCCATCAAGAATAGCTCCTACAATGAGCAGTTCTTC. Encoded protein: CAIKNSSYNEQFF.

Comment on this clonotype: One junction end does not reproduce the germline sequence, and a read error may be involved. The chain recombines TRBV7-3 with TRBJ2-2; D might be TRBD1 or TRBD2, each matching 5 bases. CDR3 length: 16 residues. Germline V lookup: CDR1 SGHTA, CDR2 FQGTGA. The CDR3 DNA follows: TGTGCCAGCAGCAAAGACGAGGGGCCGGGCACCGGGGAGTTGTTTTTT. Residues: CASSKDEGPGTGELFF.

J is TRBJ2-5 and V is TRBV3-1, with D unresolved. Near its end, the DNA agrees better with TRBJ2-7, so the J call may be wrong. Germline lookup yields CDR1 LGHDT and CDR2 YNNKEL (reference sequence). The CDR3 is made up of 13 amino acids. Here the CDR3 reads CASSQDSIYEQYF. CDR3 sequence (DNA): TGTGCCAGCAGCCAAGACAGCATCTACGAGCAGTACTTC.

This clonotype showed up many times. For the CDR3, the DNA is TGTGCCAGCAGTCCCCGCGGGGCCGGAAAGACCCAGTACTTC. This encodes CASSPRGAGKTQYF. This chain links TRBV12-3 or TRBV12-4 with TRBJ2-5, with D perhaps matching TRBD2 (6 bases). V lost 5 bases to trimming and J lost 6 bases, with 16 bases between them. The CDR3 spans 14 residues.

This clonotype was seen more than once but under ten times. The rearrangement joins TRBV6-1 to TRBJ1-3, with D perhaps TRBD1 (5 bases). CDR3 length: 12 amino acids. The germline V and J ends were trimmed by 5 bases and 11 bases, with 13 bases remaining between them. Germline-derived CDR1 and CDR2 are MNHNS and SASEGT. CDR3 DNA: TGTGCCAGCAGTACCCAGGGTGACGCCATATATTTT. Protein product: CASSTQGDAIYF.

In this sample, this clonotype turned up a few times. The genes are TRBV14 and TRBJ1-1; D remains ambiguous. Trimming removed 1 base at V and 4 bases at J, with 16 bases between. Germline CDR1 reads SGHDN; CDR2 reads FVKESK. This CDR3 comprises 16 residues. The CDR3 bases are TGTGCCAGCAGCCAAGTGGGAAAGGTTCGTGTCACTGAAGCTTTCTTT. It encodes CASSQVGKVRVTEAFF.

V usage is TRBV29-1 and J usage is TRBJ1-2, with 11 bases aligning to TRBD1. CDR1 SQVTM and CDR2 ANQGSEA come from the germline V gene. V was clipped by 5 bases and J by 7 bases; unmatched bases: 9. The CDR3 length is 14 residues. CDR3 bases: TGCAGCGTTAAGGCCGGGACAGGGGGATCTGGCTACACCTTC. It yields the protein CSVKAGTGGSGYTF.

This sequence joins TRBV6-1 and TRBJ2-3; a possible D gene is TRBD2 (6 bases). The V gene's germline CDR1 is MNHNS and CDR2 SASEGT. V was shortened by 4 bases and J by 2 bases, with 13 bases between the two germline ends. The CDR3 totals 15 residues. The CDR3 DNA reads TGTGCCAGCAGTGGCCGACTAGGATACACAGATACGCAGTATTTT. Its translation: CASSGRLGYTDTQYF.

The V gene is TRBV11-2, the J gene TRBJ2-5, with 8 bases matching TRBD1. J was trimmed by 3 bases and V by 3 bases; bases with no gene match: 6. CDR3 size: 15 residues. Germline V gives CDR1 SGHAT, CDR2 FQNNGV. The CDR3, as DNA: TGTGCCAGCAGCTTCAAACAGGGGGGAGAAGAGACCCAGTACTTC. Its protein product is CASSFKQGGEETQYF.

The chain links TRBV6-1 to TRBJ2-3; maybe TRBD1 (5 bases). Trimming took 1 base from V and 1 from J, leaving 6 bases between them. CDR1 and CDR2 from the germline V gene are MNHNS and SASEGT. The CDR3 covers 14 residues. CDR3 amino acids: CASSEETGTDTQYF. The CDR3 coding sequence is TGTGCCAGCAGTGAAGAGACAGGCACAGATACGCAGTATTTT.